This passage covers 27 T cell receptor beta chains from one sample sequenced in a study of CD8 T cells in ankylosing spondylitis (dated by TCRdb to the late 2010s). Results and caveats for the whole study, not just this receptor: A TCR beta motif of eight highly homologous amino acid variants appeared characteristic of blood from ankylosing spondylitis patients.

The antigens of these receptors remain unknown. Libraries were built with 5' RACE. Instrument used: Illumina HiSeq 2500. TCRdb passed the public sequencing reads through fastp at Q25 and MiXCR, retaining productive beta sequences. Rows are unified per CDR3 protein, each entry keeping the most common DNA and genes. This sample lists 800,000 to 900,000 distinct CDR3 sequences; 10% to 15% were detected once. Of the sample, approximately 0.46% falls within the top ten clones. What was sequenced was blood, either unsorted or a sorted T cell fraction (not recorded which). Receptors originate from a male donor with ankylosing spondylitis.

This clonotype was seen at least ten times. The chain recombines TRBV5-1 with TRBJ1-1; D remains unclear. The CDR3 loop spans 15 amino acids. Trimming removed 0 bases at V and 7 bases at J, with 16 bases between. CDR1 is SGHRS, CDR2 YFSETQ, per germline. DNA for the CDR3: TGCGCCAGCAGCTTGGCCGGGAGCCTAATGGGTGAAGCTTTCTTT. Its translation: CASSLAGSLMGEAFF.

This clonotype appeared a few times. V usage is TRBV27 and J usage is TRBJ2-1, with 7 bases aligning to TRBD2. In germline, CDR1 is MNHEY, CDR2 SMNVEV (reference sequence). The length of the CDR3 is 13 residues. V dropped 2 bases and J dropped 10; count of bases not matched to a gene: 5. CDR3 nucleotide sequence: TGTGCCAGCAGTTTACGGCGGGAGATCGAGCAGTTCTTC. Translated, it gives CASSLRREIEQFF.

The chain carries TRBV15 and TRBJ2-3, with D possibly TRBD2 on 6 matching bases. Germline V CDR1 and CDR2: LNHNV, YYDKDF (reference sequence). The CDR3 has 14 amino acids. Trimming took off 1 base at V and 4 bases at J, with 9 bases between the two ends. The CDR3 bases are TGTGCCACCAGCAGAGGCGGGAACGCAGATACGCAGTATTTT. Protein sequence: CATSRGGNADTQYF.

This clonotype has ten or more counts. The rearrangement joins TRBV29-1 to TRBJ2-1, with 7 bases matching TRBD2. Germline-derived CDR1 and CDR2 are SQVTM and ANQGSEA. There are 10 residues in the CDR3. With V trimmed by 5 bases and J by 14 bases, 6 bases remained unmatched. CDR3 amino acids: CSVLLREEFF. For the CDR3, the DNA is TGCAGCGTTCTATTACGGGAGGAGTTCTTC.

The genes are TRBV4-1 and TRBJ1-2, with D hard to call. V lost 4 bases to trimming and J lost 7 bases, with 25 bases between them. CDR3 length equals 17 residues. Germline loops: CDR1 MGHRA, CDR2 YSYEKL. CDR3 DNA: TGCGCCAGCAGCCCGGGTTCTCGCGTCCGACTTAAGGGTGGCTACACCTTC. It is translated as CASSPGSRVRLKGGYTF.

V gene TRBV20-1 combines with J gene TRBJ1-5; no firm D call. Trimming stripped 3 bases from V and 7 bases from J, with 16 bases between. This CDR3 is 14 amino acids long. The germline V gene encodes CDR1 DFQATT and CDR2 SNEGSKA (reference sequence). CDR3 sequence (DNA): TGCAGTGCTAGGTCGGCCGTCCATGCGCAGCCCCAGCATTTT. Translated, it gives CSARSAVHAQPQHF.

This clonotype was detected only a few times. The chain uses TRBV28 and TRBJ2-1; 14 bases agree with TRBD2. Trimming cost V 8 bases and J 0 bases; bases outside gene matches: 12. Germline CDR1 reads MDHEN; CDR2 reads SYDVKM. There are 19 residues in the CDR3. The CDR3 loop reads CASLNLGLAGDSSYNEQFF. The DNA for the CDR3 is TGTGCCAGCCTAAATTTGGGACTAGCGGGAGATAGCTCCTACAATGAGCAGTTCTTC.

This clonotype has a count of ten or more. The CDR3 DNA sequence: TGTGCCAGCAGCACCCGACAGGGTCGAGTCGGGGAGCTGTTTTTT. Translated: CASSTRQGRVGELFF. This sequence joins TRBV7-2 and TRBJ2-2; 7 bases fit TRBD1. The germline V gene has CDR1 SGHTA and CDR2 FQGNSA. The ends lost 5 bases at V and 7 bases at J; junction bases unmatched: 10. There are 15 residues in the CDR3.

This clonotype was detected ten times or more. This chain joins TRBV20-1 and TRBJ1-6; D call uncertain. Looked up from germline, CDR1 is DFQATT and CDR2 is SNEGSKA (reference sequence). The CDR3 length is 17 residues. Trimming took 5 bases from V and 9 from J, leaving 26 bases between them. In nucleotides, the CDR3 is TGCAGTGCTCTAGATCACCGGGCCATAATGCGGGGTTCACCCCTCCACTTT. Its protein product is CSALDHRAIMRGSPLHF.

This clonotype has just a few counts. The rearrangement uses TRBV10-3 and TRBJ2-2, with D possibly TRBD2 on 5 matching bases. CDR1 is ENHRY, CDR2 SYGVKD, per germline. The CDR3 consists of 13 residues. V was pared by 8 bases and J by 6 bases, with 13 bases between. The DNA of the CDR3 is TGTGCCATCGGGCTAGCATCGGCCGGGGAGCTGTTTTTT. Translation gives CAIGLASAGELFF.

This chain uses TRBV4-3 with TRBJ2-7; no definite D call. CDR3 length equals 13 residues. V lost 0 bases and J lost 6, with 9 bases in between. Germline V lookup: CDR1 LGHNA, CDR2 YSLEER. For the CDR3, the DNA is TGCGCCAGCAGCCAAGAACTGTCTGGCGAGCAGTACTTC. This encodes CASSQELSGEQYF.

This clonotype was observed at least ten times. This chain joins TRBV18 and TRBJ2-1; 8 bases map to TRBD1. This CDR3 contains 14 residues. V lost 2 bases and J lost 5; bases outside the gene matches: 2. CDR1 KGHSH and CDR2 LQKENI come from the germline V gene. The CDR3 is CASSPWTGNNEQFF. CDR3 in DNA: TGTGCCAGCTCACCATGGACAGGGAACAATGAGCAGTTCTTC.

The chain is built from TRBV6-2 or TRBV6-3 and TRBJ2-7, with a weak D call TRBD2 (5 bases). The CDR3 runs to 15 residues. Germline assignment: CDR1 MNHEY and CDR2 SVGEGT. Deletions cut 2 bases from V and 0 bases from J, with 11 bases between. The CDR3, as DNA: TGTGCCAGCAGTTACCGCTGGGAGAGCTCCTACGAGCAGTACTTC. Translation gives CASSYRWESSYEQYF.

This clonotype occurred a few times. The chain is built from TRBV5-1 and TRBJ2-3, with 7 positions matching TRBD2. The CDR3 totals 16 residues. With V trimmed by 0 bases and J by 6 bases, 10 bases remained unmatched. The germline CDR1 and CDR2 sequences are SGHRS and YFSETQ. The CDR3 nucleotides read TGCGCCAGCAGCTTGGGTCTAGCGGTTTACCTTGATACGCAGTATTTT. It encodes CASSLGLAVYLDTQYF. The full variable domain, its missing parts supplied by reference TRBV5-1 and TRBJ2-3, is KAGVTQTPRYLIKTRGQQVTLSCSPISGHRSVSWYQQTPGQGLQFLFEYFSETQRNKGNFPGRFSGRQFSNSRSEMNVSTLELGDSALYLCASSLGLAVYLDTQYFGPGTRLTVL.

A few counts support this clonotype. The J gene is TRBJ1-5, the V gene TRBV28; tentatively, D is TRBD1 (5 bases). The V gene's germline CDR1 is MDHEN and CDR2 SYDVKM. Deletions cut 6 bases from V and 11 bases from J, with 17 bases between. The length of the CDR3 is 13 residues. The CDR3 sequence is CASRGPRVGAQHF. In DNA, the CDR3 is TGTGCCAGCAGGGGACCTCGAGTAGGAGCCCAGCATTTT.

This clonotype was detected ten times or more. The chain links TRBV20-1 to TRBJ2-7; D might be TRBD1 (6 bases). CDR1 and CDR2 from the germline V gene are DFQATT and SNEGSKA (reference sequence). The V and J ends lost 4 bases and 2 bases respectively, with 12 bases between them. The length of the CDR3 is 13 residues. In DNA form, the CDR3 reads TGCAGTGCTACAGGGGAGTGGGCCTACGAGCAGTACTTC. It specifies CSATGEWAYEQYF.

The chain has TRBV10-3 and TRBJ2-5; D possibly uses TRBD1 or TRBD2 (5 bases each). Germline CDR1 is ENHRY and CDR2 is SYGVKD. This CDR3 contains 15 residues. V dropped 3 bases and J dropped 1 base, with 12 bases sitting between them. CDR3 loop: CAISDRRDPQETQYF. CDR3 nucleotide sequence: TGTGCCATCAGTGATCGAAGGGACCCCCAAGAGACCCAGTACTTC.

A few counts support this clonotype. The V call is TRBV6-1, the J call TRBJ1-2; D is unclear. The CDR3 length is 13 residues. Germline CDR1 MNHNS, CDR2 SASEGT. Trimming took 3 bases from V and 3 from J, leaving 8 bases between them. CDR3 loop: CASSDRGDYGYTF. For the CDR3, the DNA is TGTGCCAGCAGTGACCGGGGTGACTATGGCTACACCTTC.

This clonotype was seen a handful of times. The chain is built from TRBV5-1 and TRBJ2-5; a possible D gene is TRBD2 (5 bases). The CDR3 totals 16 residues. CDR1 SGHRS and CDR2 YFSETQ come from the germline V gene. V was pared by 5 bases and J by 2 bases, with 19 bases between. CDR3 coding DNA: TGCGCCAGCAGTTCGACCTGGGCTACGGGGCAAGAGACCCAGTACTTC. This gives the protein CASSSTWATGQETQYF.

This chain joins TRBV7-2 and TRBJ2-3; the match to TRBD1 covers 7 bases. CDR3 length equals 15 residues. Trimming at V came to 5 bases and at J to 6 bases, leaving 11 bases not matched to a gene. Germline V CDR1 and CDR2: SGHTA, FQGNSA. This CDR3 is CASSVTGTAVDTQYF. The CDR3 nucleotides are TGTGCCAGCAGCGTAACAGGGACAGCAGTGGATACGCAGTATTTT.

This clonotype occurred a few times. This sequence joins TRBV5-1 and TRBJ2-5; 8 positions agree with TRBD2. The V and J ends lost 9 bases and 2 bases, in that order; junction bases with no gene match: 9. The CDR3 length is 14 residues. Germline-derived CDR1 and CDR2 are SGHRS and YFSETQ. The CDR3 sequence: CATGGLADQETQYF. In nucleotides, the CDR3 is TGCGCCACCGGAGGACTAGCAGATCAAGAGACCCAGTACTTC.

The CDR3 loop reads CAGGVAGANIQYF. The CDR3 bases are TGTGCCGGTGGGGTAGCGGGAGCGAACATTCAGTACTTC. The chain uses TRBV6-1 and TRBJ2-4, with 9 bases aligning to TRBD2. The junction had 9 bases not matched to a gene; V was cut back by 11 bases and J by 7 bases. This CDR3 contains 13 residues. In germline, CDR1 is MNHNS, CDR2 SASEGT.

The chain carries TRBV6-2 or TRBV6-3 and TRBJ2-1; no definite D call. Between the trimmed V and J ends, which lost 0 bases and 10 bases, there was a span of 10 bases. From germline, CDR1 is MNHEY and CDR2 SVGEGT. This CDR3 spans 13 amino acids. CDR3 in amino acids: CASSYSKLVEQFF. CDR3 coding DNA: TGTGCCAGCAGTTACTCGAAATTGGTGGAGCAGTTCTTC.

There are a few counts of this clonotype. This sequence joins TRBV28 and TRBJ2-7, with 9 bases identical to TRBD2. This CDR3 spans 16 amino acids. V shed 2 bases and J 5 bases; nucleotides not matched to a gene: 10. Germline assignment: CDR1 MDHEN and CDR2 SYDVKM. The DNA for the CDR3 is TGTGCCAGCAGTTTAATCGTCCGGGCTAGCGGGAACGAGCAGTACTTC. Translation gives CASSLIVRASGNEQYF.

This sequence joins TRBV20-1 and TRBJ2-7; D uncertain. V dropped 1 base and J dropped 7 bases, with 17 bases sitting between them. This CDR3 region has 14 residues. Germline loops: CDR1 DFQATT, CDR2 SNEGSKA (reference sequence). This CDR3 reads CSARGGTAVGEQYF. The CDR3 DNA follows: TGCAGTGCTAGAGGGGGTACAGCCGTGGGGGAGCAGTACTTC.

The chain links TRBV6-5 to TRBJ1-1; D is perhaps TRBD1 (5 bases). CDR1 and CDR2 from the germline V gene are MNHEY and SVGAGI. Between the trimmed V and J ends, which lost 6 bases and 5 bases, there was a span of 10 bases. This CDR3 is 12 amino acids long. The CDR3 DNA follows: TGTGCCAGCAGGGGGGGGTGGACTGAAGCTTTCTTT. Encoded protein: CASRGGWTEAFF.

Worth noting for this clonotype: A much larger clone is a single base away; this may be a read error. The rearrangement links TRBV25-1 to TRBJ1-1; TRBD1 might be the D (6 bases). Germline V gene data show CDR1 as MGHDK and CDR2 as SYGVNS. The length of the CDR3 is 13 residues. The V end lost 6 bases, the J end lost 5 bases, and 13 bases lay between the germline ends. The CDR3 here is CASREQGRTEAFF. CDR3 DNA sequence: TGTGCCAGCAGGGAACAGGGAAGGACTGAAGCTTTCTTT.